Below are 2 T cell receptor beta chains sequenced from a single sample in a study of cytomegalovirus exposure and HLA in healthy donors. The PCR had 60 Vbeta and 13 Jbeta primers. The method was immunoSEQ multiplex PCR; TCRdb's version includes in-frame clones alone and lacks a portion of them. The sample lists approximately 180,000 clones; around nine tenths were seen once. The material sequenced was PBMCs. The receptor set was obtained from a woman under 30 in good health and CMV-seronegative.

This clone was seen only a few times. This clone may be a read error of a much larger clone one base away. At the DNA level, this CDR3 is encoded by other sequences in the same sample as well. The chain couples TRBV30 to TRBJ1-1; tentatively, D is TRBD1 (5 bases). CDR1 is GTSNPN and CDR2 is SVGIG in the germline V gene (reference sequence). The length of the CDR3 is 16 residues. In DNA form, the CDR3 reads TGTGCATGGAGAAACAGGCCGCTTGCATGGGACACTGAAGCTTTCTTT. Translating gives CAWRNRPLAWDTEAFF.

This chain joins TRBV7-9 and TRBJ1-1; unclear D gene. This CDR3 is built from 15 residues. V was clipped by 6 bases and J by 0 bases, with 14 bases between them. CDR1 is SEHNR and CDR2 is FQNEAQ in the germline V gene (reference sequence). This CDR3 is CASSLMGALNTEAFF. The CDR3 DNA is TGTGCCAGCAGTCTAATGGGAGCGCTGAACACTGAAGCTTTCTTT.